These 23 T cell receptor beta chains were all obtained from the same sample, sequenced in a study of T cells in Graves' hyperthyroidism and ophthalmopathy. Researchers amplified the TCR beta CDR3 regions from RNA transcripts. When the TCR CDR3 underwent first-round RT-PCR, the HTBI primer set was used. TCRdb reprocessed the multiplex PCR reads with MiXCR, giving one entry per CDR3 protein. This table holds 360,000 or so distinct CDR3 sequences, about a sixth found once. The material sequenced was blood. Receptor source: a woman aged 40 to 50 with Graves' ophthalmopathy.

This clonotype was seen repeatedly, ten times or more. The rearrangement joins TRBV6-2 or TRBV6-3 to TRBJ1-1; TRBD1 matches at 10 bases. CDR1 and CDR2 from the germline V gene are MNHEY and SVGEGT. The CDR3 length is 15 residues. With V trimmed by 0 bases and J by 6 bases, 4 bases remained unmatched. The CDR3 spells CASSYSGQGRAEAFF. CDR3 DNA: TGTGCCAGCAGTTACTCGGGACAGGGGAGAGCTGAAGCTTTCTTT.

There are many counts of this clonotype. The chain joins TRBV2 to TRBJ1-2; D ambiguous. The V end was cut by 5 bases, the J end by 3 bases, with 10 bases between. This CDR3 contains 13 residues. The germline CDR1 and CDR2 sequences are SNHLY and FYNNEI. DNA for the CDR3: TGTGCCAGCAGTCTCGTGAGGGACTATGGCTACACCTTC. As protein: CASSLVRDYGYTF.

There are many counts of this clonotype. The chain joins TRBV19 to TRBJ1-5; 7 bases map to TRBD1. Germline V gene lookup returns CDR1 LNHDA and CDR2 SQIVND (reference sequence). Trimming cost V 5 bases and J 5 bases; bases outside gene matches: 6. This CDR3 spans 14 amino acids. The CDR3 region is CASSFRQGYQPQHF. The CDR3 region has the DNA TGTGCCAGTAGTTTTCGACAGGGATATCAGCCCCAGCATTTT.

The J gene is TRBJ2-2, the V gene TRBV20-1; D not certain. The CDR3 extends over 14 amino acids. The V and J ends lost 3 bases and 0 bases respectively, with 8 bases between them. CDR1 and CDR2 from the germline V gene are DFQATT and SNEGSKA (reference sequence). For the CDR3, the DNA is TGCAGTGCTAGTCGGCCGCCGAACACCGGGGAGCTGTTTTTT. Protein product: CSASRPPNTGELFF.

V and J are TRBV27 and TRBJ1-5; D gene uncertain. The CDR3 covers 13 residues. CDR1 MNHEY and CDR2 SMNVEV come from the germline V gene (reference sequence). V lost 6 bases and J lost 9, with 15 bases in between. The CDR3 region is CASSRNAFGPQHF. The CDR3 DNA reads TGTGCCAGCAGCCGCAACGCGTTCGGGCCCCAGCATTTT.

This clonotype was seen many times. The J gene is TRBJ1-5, the V gene TRBV28, with D unresolved. Trimming pared 8 bases from V and 0 bases from J, leaving 14 bases between. The CDR3 sequence is 15 residues long. Germline V CDR1 and CDR2: MDHEN, SYDVKM. Here the CDR3 DNA reads TGTGCCAGCGGTATACTCGTTAATAGCAATCAGCCCCAGCATTTT. It codes for CASGILVNSNQPQHF.

This clonotype was found many times. The chain is built from TRBV28 and TRBJ1-2; 7 nucleotides line up with TRBD1. The CDR3 contains 14 residues. Germline-derived CDR1 and CDR2 are MDHEN and SYDVKM. Trimming removed 6 bases from V and 2 bases from J; junction bases left unmatched: 6. CDR3 coding DNA: TGTGCCAGCAGGCCTCCGGGACAGAACTATGGCTACACCTTC. The encoded protein is CASRPPGQNYGYTF.

This clonotype was seen once. The chain carries TRBV28 and TRBJ1-1; D possibly corresponds to TRBD1 (6 bases). CDR1 is MDHEN and CDR2 is SYDVKM in the germline V gene. This CDR3 is built from 15 residues. Deletions cut 1 base from V and 3 bases from J, with 12 bases between. The CDR3 spells CASSLLGGWDTEAFF. CDR3 sequence (DNA): TGTGCCAGCAGTTTATTGGGGGGCTGGGACACTGAAGCTTTCTTT.

This chain links TRBV5-1 with TRBJ2-7; D is uncertain. Germline CDR1 reads SGHRS; CDR2 reads YFSETQ. Between the trimmed V and J ends, which lost 5 bases and 0 bases, there was a span of 12 bases. CDR3 size: 14 residues. The CDR3 DNA follows: TGCGCCAGCAGTTTCGAAGACGGCTCCTACGAGCAGTACTTC. It yields the protein CASSFEDGSYEQYF.

This clonotype was detected ten times or more. The chain carries TRBV2 and TRBJ2-7, with D hard to call. V gave up 4 bases and J gave up 6 bases, with 10 bases separating them. Germline CDR1 is SNHLY and CDR2 is FYNNEI. The CDR3 totals 12 residues. The CDR3 here is CASSGTGLEQYF. The CDR3 DNA follows: TGTGCCAGCAGTGGGACGGGTCTCGAGCAGTACTTC.

This clonotype was recorded many times. The CDR3 loop is CAISVKLTAVPSYEQYF. For the CDR3, the DNA is TGTGCCATCAGTGTTAAGCTGACCGCCGTTCCATCCTACGAGCAGTACTTC. The rearrangement links TRBV10-3 to TRBJ2-7; D call uncertain. CDR1 ENHRY and CDR2 SYGVKD come from the germline V gene. The length of the CDR3 is 17 residues. V lost 4 bases and J 1 base, leaving 20 bases between the germline ends.

This clonotype has a count of ten or more. The CDR3 coding sequence is TGCGCCAGCAGCCAAGACAGCAACTCCTACGAGCAGTACTTC. Translation gives CASSQDSNSYEQYF. The chain is built from TRBV4-3 and TRBJ2-7; D unresolved. V lost 0 bases and J lost 0, with 6 bases in between. Germline CDR1 LGHNA, CDR2 YSLEER. The CDR3 runs to 14 residues.

This clonotype came up many times. The chain links TRBV19 to TRBJ1-5; D not resolved. V lost 6 bases, J lost 6 bases, and 12 bases lay in between. This CDR3 spans 13 amino acids. Germline V gene data show CDR1 as LNHDA and CDR2 as SQIVND (reference sequence). The CDR3 protein is CASRMPGVQPQHF. CDR3 in DNA: TGTGCCAGTAGGATGCCTGGGGTTCAGCCCCAGCATTTT.

This clonotype was detected many times. The J gene is TRBJ2-2, the V gene TRBV20-1; 10 bases line up with TRBD2. This CDR3 spans 18 amino acids. Germline assignment: CDR1 DFQATT and CDR2 SNEGSKA (reference sequence). V trimming: 5 bases; J trimming: 3 bases; junction bases outside the gene matches: 15. CDR3 loop: CSADRLAGEFAYTGELFF. The CDR3 coding sequence is TGCAGTGCTGATCGCCTAGCGGGAGAATTTGCGTACACCGGGGAGCTGTTTTTT.

At least ten counts were recorded for this clonotype. CDR3 sequence: CASSGTATHQPQHF. DNA for the CDR3: TGTGCCAGCAGTGGGACAGCGACGCATCAGCCCCAGCATTTT. The chain recombines TRBV6-1 with TRBJ1-5; D may be TRBD1 (6 bases). Germline loops: CDR1 MNHNS, CDR2 SASEGT. The length of the CDR3 is 14 residues. Trimming took off 4 bases at V and 5 bases at J, with 12 bases between the two ends.

This clonotype was recorded at least ten times. The chain couples TRBV30 to TRBJ1-6, with TRBD1 matching over 8 bases. Trimming at V came to 7 bases and at J to 7 bases, leaving 6 bases not matched to a gene. From germline, CDR1 is GTSNPN and CDR2 SVGIG (reference sequence). There are 13 residues in the CDR3. Written as DNA, the CDR3 is TGTGCCTCGGGACAGGAAAAAAATTCACCCCTCCACTTT. It codes for CASGQEKNSPLHF.

This clonotype was counted a few times. V and J are TRBV28 and TRBJ2-2; TRBD1 agrees at 8 bases. V lost 2 bases, J lost 5 bases, and 16 bases stayed unmatched. CDR3 length equals 19 residues. Per germline, CDR1 MDHEN and CDR2 SYDVKM. CDR3: CASSLSGQGDPLGTGELFF. As DNA, the CDR3 is TGTGCCAGCAGTTTAAGCGGACAGGGAGACCCGTTAGGTACCGGGGAGCTGTTTTTT.

This chain connects TRBV19 to TRBJ1-5; 7 bases match TRBD1. The CDR3 has 14 amino acids. The V gene end was trimmed by 3 bases and the J gene end by 9 bases; junction bases not matched to a gene: 8. Germline-derived CDR1 and CDR2 are LNHDA and SQIVND (reference sequence). CDR3 coding DNA: TGTGCCAGTAGTATTGGACAGGCCCAGGGGCCCCAGCATTTT. Its translation: CASSIGQAQGPQHF.

This clonotype was detected many times. The chain links TRBV12-5 to TRBJ1-1; TRBD1 matches at 8 bases. Trimming at V came to 5 bases and at J to 2 bases, leaving 4 bases not matched to a gene. Germline V lookup: CDR1 LGHNT, CDR2 FRNRAP. CDR3 length: 14 amino acids. DNA for the CDR3: TGTGCTAGTGGTGACAGGGGAGGAAACACTGAAGCTTTCTTT. It translates to CASGDRGGNTEAFF.

This clonotype has at least ten counts. The chain joins TRBV27 to TRBJ1-3; no clear D gene. V was trimmed by 3 bases and J by 0 bases, leaving 9 bases between them. The CDR3 loop spans 15 amino acids. In germline, CDR1 is MNHEY, CDR2 SMNVEV (reference sequence). The CDR3 coding sequence is TGTGCCAGCAGTTTGAGCTTCGGCTCTGGAAACACCATATATTTT. Translation: CASSLSFGSGNTIYF.

The V gene is TRBV7-3, the J gene TRBJ2-7, with a tentative D call TRBD2 (6 bases). The CDR3 is 14 amino acids. Trimming shortened V by 1 base and J by 2 bases, and 9 bases separated the two germline ends. CDR1 and CDR2 (germline): SGHTA, FQGTGA. As DNA, the CDR3 is TGTGCCAGCAGCTTAAATGGGGGGACCTACGAGCAGTACTTC. It translates to CASSLNGGTYEQYF.

This clonotype was seen at least ten times. The DNA for the CDR3 is TGTGCCAGCAGGTGGGGCCTCCAAGGGACCTACGAGCAGTACTTC. It yields the protein CASRWGLQGTYEQYF. The chain combines TRBV12-3 or TRBV12-4 with TRBJ2-7, with D possibly matching TRBD1 (5 bases). The CDR3 has 15 residues. The ends were cut back, 6 bases at V and 2 bases at J, with 17 bases in the middle.

With regard to this clonotype: A much larger clone is a single base away; this may be a read error. This sequence joins TRBV7-6 and TRBJ1-5; no firm D call. The CDR3 is made up of 15 amino acids. Trimming removed 0 bases from V and 11 bases from J, with 17 bases in between. CDR1 SGHVS and CDR2 FNYEAQ come from the germline V gene. CDR3 region: CASSLAFARMSAQHF. In DNA form, the CDR3 reads TGTGCCAGCAGCTTAGCGTTTGCGAGAATGTCGGCCCAGCATTTT.